The 12 T cell receptor beta chains below come from one sample, sequenced in a study of blood T cell repertoires in COVID-19 (dated by TCRdb to about 2020). The library was obtained by the immunoSEQ multiplex PCR assay. Entries here come from immuneACCESS through TCRdb and include only in-frame sequences with V and J called. Some clones fail to appear in such tables; in the studies checked, an unresolved V gene covers under half of the shortfall, and the cause of the remainder is unknown. This sample holds about 150,000 clones; around four fifths were observed only once. The top ten hold under 3% of the sample. Sequencing was done on a sample of peripheral blood. The receptors come from a woman aged 40 to 50 with active or convalescent COVID-19.

The J gene is TRBJ1-2, the V gene TRBV5-1; TRBD1 aligns across 7 bases. The CDR3 totals 13 residues. CDR1 SGHRS and CDR2 YFSETQ come from the germline V gene. The V and J ends lost 4 bases and 4 bases, in that order; junction bases with no gene match: 4. The CDR3: CASSRDRAYGYTF. CDR3 nucleotides: TGCGCCAGCAGCCGCGACAGGGCCTATGGCTACACCTTC.

This clone occurred a few times. The chain joins TRBV27 to TRBJ2-7; 8 bases fit TRBD2. The J segment lost 6 bases and the V segment lost 6 bases, leaving 10 bases of the junction unmatched. Germline V gene lookup returns CDR1 MNHEY and CDR2 SMNVEV (reference sequence). The length of the CDR3 is 14 residues. CDR3 DNA: TGTGCCAGCAGCCGCAGGAGCGGGAGAGGCGAGCAGTACTTC. It is translated as CASSRRSGRGEQYF.

V usage is TRBV11-2 and J usage is TRBJ1-2; unclear D gene. The CDR3 contains 14 residues. Trimming removed 5 bases from V and 7 bases from J, with 17 bases in between. From germline, CDR1 is SGHAT and CDR2 FQNNGV. CDR3: CASSQPPQVTGYTF. In DNA, the CDR3 is TGTGCCAGCAGCCAGCCACCCCAGGTTACTGGCTACACCTTC.

The sample holds a few counts of this clone. This chain joins TRBV7-2 and TRBJ2-3; 9 bases match TRBD1. Germline-derived CDR1 and CDR2 are SGHTA and FQGNSA. J was trimmed by 3 bases and V by 6 bases; bases with no gene match: 10. The CDR3 is made up of 16 amino acids. The CDR3 region is CASSPPGTGQTDTQYF. DNA for the CDR3: TGTGCCAGCAGTCCTCCCGGGACAGGGCAGACAGATACGCAGTATTTT.

DNA for the CDR3: TGTGCCAGCAGCCATACAGGGGGGGATCAGCCCCAGCATTTT. It translates to CASSHTGGDQPQHF. This chain links TRBV5-6 with TRBJ1-5, with 8 positions matching TRBD1. J lost 5 bases, V lost 4 bases, and 5 bases had no gene match. The CDR3 covers 14 residues. Germline V CDR1 and CDR2: SGHDT, YYEEEE.

In its sample, this clone was seen a few times. The chain uses TRBV27 and TRBJ2-7; tentative D call: TRBD2 (5 bases). The CDR3 spans 13 residues. Germline assignment: CDR1 MNHEY and CDR2 SMNVEV (reference sequence). V was shortened by 6 bases and J by 7 bases, with 16 bases between the two germline ends. This CDR3 is CASSYRPPGEQYF. The CDR3 DNA is TGTGCCAGCAGCTACCGGCCACCGGGGGAGCAGTACTTC.

This rearrangement joins TRBV6-5 to TRBJ2-1; a possible D gene is TRBD1 (5 bases). V shed 7 bases and J shed 5 bases, with 18 bases lying between them. Germline V lookup: CDR1 MNHEY, CDR2 SVGAGI. This CDR3 comprises 15 residues. The CDR3 region has the DNA TGTGCCAGCATCCCCGGTTGGGCAGGGAACAATGAGCAGTTCTTC. It encodes CASIPGWAGNNEQFF.

The V call is TRBV19, the J call TRBJ2-7; 10 nucleotides match TRBD2. Germline V gives CDR1 LNHDA, CDR2 SQIVND (reference sequence). J lost 2 bases, V lost 9 bases, and 13 bases had no gene match. The CDR3 spans 16 residues. Here the CDR3 reads CASQQGGLADTYEQYF. The CDR3 DNA reads as TGTGCCAGCCAGCAGGGTGGACTAGCGGACACCTACGAGCAGTACTTC.

The J gene is TRBJ1-2, the V gene TRBV7-9; possible D gene TRBD1, 6 bases. Trimming took off 5 bases at V and 6 bases at J, with 13 bases between the two ends. This CDR3 spans 13 amino acids. Germline assignment: CDR1 SEHNR and CDR2 FQNEAQ (reference sequence). DNA for the CDR3: TGTGCCAGCAGCCTAACAGGGTCGGATGGCTACACCTTC. This gives the protein CASSLTGSDGYTF.

This chain uses TRBV5-1 with TRBJ1-1; maybe TRBD1 (6 bases). V lost 1 base and J lost 6, with 10 bases in between. CDR3 size: 13 residues. Germline assignment: CDR1 SGHRS and CDR2 YFSETQ. The CDR3 reads CASSLTGIPEAFF. The CDR3 nucleotides read TGCGCCAGCAGCTTGACAGGGATCCCTGAAGCTTTCTTT.

This rearrangement joins TRBV28 to TRBJ2-7, with 9 bases fitting TRBD2. The germline gives CDR1 MDHEN, CDR2 SYDVKM. The V and J ends lost 8 bases and 1 base, in that order; junction bases with no gene match: 9. The CDR3 runs 15 residues. The CDR3 nucleotides read TGTGCCAGCGATTCGCGGGCGGGAGGGTCCTACGAGCAGTACTTC. Its protein product is CASDSRAGGSYEQYF.

The gene calls are TRBV2 and TRBJ1-1; TRBD1 matches 7 bases. V lost 4 bases and J lost 2; bases outside the gene matches: 1. Germline loops: CDR1 SNHLY, CDR2 FYNNEI. This CDR3 is built from 13 residues. CDR3 region: CASSGQGNTEAFF. The CDR3 region has the DNA TGTGCCAGCAGTGGACAGGGAAACACTGAAGCTTTCTTT. The entire variable domain, with the rest obtained from reference TRBV2 and TRBJ1-1, is as follows: EPEVTQTPSHQVTQMGQEVILRCVPISNHLYFYWYRQILGQKVEFLVSFYNNEISEKSEIFDDQFSVERPDGSNFTLKIRSTKLEDSAMYFCASSGQGNTEAFFGQGTRLTVV.